This note documents a single T cell receptor beta chain sequence. Its antigen remains unidentified. The data derive from a study of cytomegalovirus exposure and HLA in healthy donors. Looking at the study overall: Among roughly 190 million T cells, an earlier analysis found 120 million or so unique TCR beta sequences. Findings of the study overall: Both high specificity and high sensitivity reportedly marked the classifier's diagnosis of cytomegalovirus status. Cytomegalovirus association was assigned to about 150 TCR beta chains.

Researchers ran the PCR with 60 Vbeta and 13 Jbeta primers. Produced via immunoSEQ multiplex PCR; TCRdb's table is partial and in-frame only. The repertoire consists of approximately 170,000 clones, with roughly four fifths occurring once and the leading ten covering 0.9% to 1.1%. The sequence was collected from a woman aged 40 to 50 in good health and CMV-seronegative. Source material: PBMCs.

The CDR3 loop reads CASSYSAGRANEQFF. CDR3 nucleotides: TGTGCCAGCAGTTACTCAGCGGGGCGCGCCAATGAGCAGTTCTTC. The chain joins TRBV6-5 to TRBJ2-1; 7 bases match TRBD2. Per germline, CDR1 MNHEY and CDR2 SVGAGI. The trim removed 0 bases at V and 6 bases at J, leaving 5 bases unmatched. CDR3 length: 15 amino acids.